The clone carrying this T cell receptor beta chain occurred many times. What it binds is not known. This record belongs to a study of CD8+CD57+ T cells in acquired aplastic anemia. As for the study in general: Sorted CD4+ and CD8+ cells gave an average of roughly 3.5 ug of DNA. Regarding the study as a whole: Patient and control CD8+ Simpson's diversity was not significantly different. The study identified twenty-nine CD8+ CDR3 sequences shared by patients and controls.

V was cut by 1 base and J by 6 bases, with 14 bases left in between. The length of the CDR3 is 15 residues. Germline lookup yields CDR1 SGHRS and CDR2 YFSETQ. Patients picked for sequencing had shown CD8+CD57+ cell expansion detected by flow cytometry. Patients were therapy-naive when their blood was sampled. Genomic DNA templated the TCR beta VDJ and CDR3 profiling. In TCRdb, the reads were re-called with MiXCR into one record per CDR3 protein. The sample has around 50,000 distinct CDR3 sequences, approximately 50% seen once. The chain employs TRBV5-1 and TRBJ1-5; D unresolved. The sequenced material came from sorted CD4+, CD8+, or CD8+CD57+ T cells (not recorded which) from PBMCs. This TCR was sampled from a human donor with aplastic anemia. The CDR3 is CASSLTGSVVQPQHF. CDR3 in DNA: TGCGCCAGCAGCTTGACTGGATCGGTAGTTCAGCCCCAGCATTTT.